These 13 T cell receptor beta chains originate from one sample sequenced in a study of response to subunit inactivated influenza vaccine (dated by TCRdb to the late 2010s). Library method: RT-PCR. Reads for this sample came from an Illumina HiSeq 2500. TCRdb trimmed the raw reads at Q25, called clones with MiXCR and kept productive beta chains. Every distinct CDR3 protein forms one entry, paired with its most common genes and DNA. The sample includes about 500,000 distinct CDR3 sequences, with 16% observed a single time. Less than 4% of the sample belongs to the ten largest clones. Sequences were derived from CD4+ T cells sorted from PBMCs, sampled around 2 years after vaccination. The receptor source for this set is a man in his fifties or sixties who received an inactivated influenza vaccine. Donor details come from another sample of the same person, matched by shared clones.

The V gene is TRBV20-1, the J gene TRBJ2-1, with TRBD2 matching over 9 bases. Germline CDR1 is DFQATT and CDR2 is SNEGSKA (reference sequence). CDR3 length: 15 amino acids. The V and J ends lost 2 bases and 3 bases, in that order; junction bases with no gene match: 5. The CDR3: CSARSLAGVYNEQFF. The CDR3 bases are TGCAGTGCTAGATCGTTAGCGGGGGTCTACAATGAGCAGTTCTTC.

This chain uses TRBV28 with TRBJ2-1, with TRBD1 as a possible D gene (7 bases). Germline V gene lookup returns CDR1 MDHEN and CDR2 SYDVKM. V gave up 8 bases and J gave up 4 bases, with 15 bases separating them. This CDR3 comprises 14 residues. Here the CDR3 reads CASPPPGGYNEQFF. The CDR3, as DNA: TGTGCCAGCCCCCCTCCAGGGGGGTACAATGAGCAGTTCTTC.

CDR3 sequence reads: CASSAAGVGTGELFF. CDR3 in DNA: TGTGCCAGCAGCGCAGCGGGAGTCGGTACCGGGGAGCTGTTTTTT. V gene TRBV7-3 combines with J gene TRBJ2-2, with 8 bases lining up with TRBD2. Germline CDR1 reads SGHTA; CDR2 reads FQGTGA. There are 15 residues in the CDR3. Trimming cost V 5 bases and J 5 bases; bases outside gene matches: 7.

This clonotype was seen ten or more times. This chain joins TRBV5-1 and TRBJ2-3, with D perhaps TRBD1 or TRBD2 (5 bases each). Per germline, CDR1 SGHRS and CDR2 YFSETQ. V lost 4 bases to trimming and J lost 3 bases, with 9 bases between them. The CDR3 contains 13 residues. The CDR3 region has the DNA TGCGCCAGCAGCAGGGACCGTACAGATACGCAGTATTTT. Protein: CASSRDRTDTQYF.

About this clonotype: This could be a read error, since a much larger clone is one nucleotide away. The chain is built from TRBV7-9 and TRBJ2-3; D may match TRBD1 or TRBD2 (6 bases each). This CDR3 comprises 14 residues. Per the germline V gene, CDR1 is SEHNR and CDR2 is FQNEAQ (reference sequence). The CDR3 reads CTSSWTGATDTQYF. The DNA of the CDR3 is TGTACCAGCAGCTGGACGGGGGCCACAGATACGCAGTATTTT. The full variable domain, completed using reference TRBV7-9 and TRBJ2-3, is DTGVSQNPRHKITKRGQNVTFRCDPISEHNRLYWYRQTLGQGPEFLTYFQNEAQLEKSRLLSDRFSAERPKGSFSTLEIQRTEQGDSAMYLCTSSWTGATDTQYFGPGTRLTVL.

This clonotype was seen more than once but under ten times. The chain has TRBV6-1 and TRBJ1-1, with 7 positions matching TRBD1. Germline V gives CDR1 MNHNS, CDR2 SASEGT. The CDR3 sequence is 15 residues long. The V gene end was trimmed by 5 bases and the J gene end by 8 bases; junction bases not matched to a gene: 14. CDR3 sequence: CASSRRGEQGLEAFF. Written as DNA, the CDR3 is TGTGCCAGCAGTCGGCGAGGGGAACAGGGGCTCGAAGCTTTCTTT.

This clonotype was recorded a few times. This chain uses TRBV2 with TRBJ2-7, with D perhaps matching TRBD1 or TRBD2 (5 bases each). This CDR3 comprises 17 residues. CDR1 and CDR2 from the germline V gene are SNHLY and FYNNEI. V was trimmed by 4 bases and J by 0 bases, leaving 19 bases between them. The CDR3 spells CASSGGTKNRSSYEQYF. For the CDR3, the DNA is TGTGCCAGCAGTGGGGGGACCAAAAATCGAAGCTCCTACGAGCAGTACTTC.

This clonotype appeared a few times. The V and J genes are TRBV6-1 and TRBJ2-5; D possibly uses TRBD1 or TRBD2 (6 bases each). Germline CDR1 MNHNS, CDR2 SASEGT. Trimming took 6 bases from V and 4 from J, leaving 18 bases between them. The CDR3 is made up of 15 amino acids. The CDR3 bases are TGTGCCAGCAGCCGCCGGTCATGGGGGGCAGAGACCCAGTACTTC. Protein sequence: CASSRRSWGAETQYF.

The genes are TRBV7-2 and TRBJ2-7; weak D call: TRBD1 (7 bases). Deletions cut 6 bases from V and 4 bases from J, with 16 bases between. The germline CDR1 and CDR2 sequences are SGHTA and FQGNSA. The CDR3 contains 14 residues. CDR3 sequence (DNA): TGTGCCAGCAGTCCTGACAGGGACTCTTACGAGCAGTACTTC. The encoded protein is CASSPDRDSYEQYF.

The V and J genes are TRBV4-2 and TRBJ1-5; TRBD1 aligns across 10 bases. The V gene's germline CDR1 is LGHNA and CDR2 YNFKEQ. V was pared by 3 bases and J by 6 bases, with 8 bases of the junction left unmatched. The CDR3 runs to 16 residues. CDR3 nucleotide sequence: TGTGCCAGCAGCCAGCAGTTCGACAGGGGGCCTCAGCCCCAGCATTTT. Its translation: CASSQQFDRGPQPQHF.

This clonotype has just a few counts. This chain's CDR3 is CASSDPETAEVNTEAFF. CDR3 nucleotide sequence: TGTGCCAGCAGCGATCCGGAGACAGCCGAAGTGAACACTGAAGCTTTCTTT. This chain joins TRBV12-3 or TRBV12-4 and TRBJ1-1, with D perhaps TRBD1 (5 bases). The CDR3 has 17 amino acids. V dropped 6 bases and J dropped 0 bases, with 20 bases sitting between them.

This clonotype was detected many times. The V call is TRBV5-1, the J call TRBJ2-7, with unresolved D. Trimming removed 2 bases at V and 0 bases at J, with 12 bases between. CDR3 length: 15 amino acids. Germline loops: CDR1 SGHRS, CDR2 YFSETQ. CDR3 nucleotide sequence: TGCGCCAGCAGCTTACACTCACAGAGCTCCTACGAGCAGTACTTC. Amino acids: CASSLHSQSSYEQYF.

J is TRBJ1-1 and V is TRBV18; 9 bases agree with TRBD1. The CDR3 loop spans 14 amino acids. Germline CDR1 KGHSH, CDR2 LQKENI. V gave up 3 bases and J gave up 11 bases; unmatched junction bases: 10. The CDR3 DNA reads as TGTGCCAGCTCACCTTGGGACAGGGTCATTGAGGCTTTCTTT. Its protein product is CASSPWDRVIEAFF.